In its sample, the clone carrying this T cell receptor (beta chain) was seen a few times. The antigen remains undetermined. The data derive from a study of graft-versus-host responses after intestinal transplantation. Study-wide context: All recipients were transplanted with multivisceral, liver-intestinal, or isolated intestinal grafts. Overall study results and limits: When patients had graft-donor T cell macrochimerism, their allografts held high graft-versus-host to host-versus-graft clonal ratios.

Sequencing used immunoSEQ multiplex PCR; TCRdb keeps in-frame clones, though not all of them. The sample contains 85,000 to 90,000 clones, around nine tenths of which appear only once. Germline assignment: CDR1 GTSNPN and CDR2 SVGIG (reference sequence). CDR3 length equals 13 residues. With 2 bases removed from V and 5 bases from J, the gap between germline ends came to 10 bases. The specimen comprised unstimulated CD4+ T cells sorted from spleen or lymph node cells, sampled before intestinal transplant. The TCR was taken from a human donor who received an intestinal transplant. This chain connects TRBV30 to TRBJ2-1, with unresolved D. The CDR3 loop reads CAWSRNQDNEQFF. The CDR3 region has the DNA TGTGCCTGGAGTAGGAATCAGGACAATGAGCAGTTCTTC.